This TCR beta chain was documented in a study of cytotoxic CD8 clonotypes in ibrutinib-treated CLL. Germline V gives CDR1 LGHNA, CDR2 YSLEER. V lost 2 bases and J 5 bases, leaving 13 bases between the germline ends. CDR3 length equals 15 residues. About this clone: The antigen is unknown.

Deep sequencing aimed at 1 in 200,000 to 1 in 1 million T cells' resolution. Profiling relied on immunoSEQ multiplex PCR, and the TCRdb table lists in-frame clones only, not all of them. The sample has approximately 20,000 clones; roughly 80% are singletons. Overall study results and limits: Clonality increased at ibrutinib response and stayed stable in sustained remission. At progression, however, it fell back toward baseline. Circulating CD8+ T-cell counts were tracked by baseline clonality, which exceeded that of age-matched healthy donors.

Roughly 2.2 micrograms of genomic DNA from cryopreserved PBMCs went into TCR beta libraries. The material was PBMCs, obtained before ibrutinib treatment. The receptor comes from a human donor with chronic lymphocytic leukemia. V usage is TRBV4-3 and J usage is TRBJ2-1, with D tentatively TRBD2 (5 bases). DNA of the CDR3: TGCGCCAGCAGCCAACCGAACCGGGGAAACAATGAGCAGTTCTTC. It translates to CASSQPNRGNNEQFF.